This T cell receptor (beta chain) was recovered during a study of breast tumors, draining lymph nodes, adjacent tissues. TCRdb re-called the multiplex PCR reads with MiXCR, one entry per CDR3 protein. The table includes 160,000 or so distinct CDR3 sequences, roughly a third detected once. From germline, CDR1 is MNHNY and CDR2 SVGAGI (reference sequence). This CDR3 comprises 13 residues. The trim removed 6 bases at V and 2 bases at J, leaving 2 bases unmatched. Turning to this clonotype: The antigen remains unidentified.

Samples came from axillary lymph nodes draining the breast cancer. Study results and limitations: Compared with lymph nodes, tumors were less diverse; compared with nontumor tissue, more. Luminal-like breast cancer showed significantly greater tumor-nontumor repertoire similarity than basal-like breast cancer did.

The clonotype was recovered from a female donor with breast cancer. Some clones in this sample may be carry-over from other donors' samples. The V call is TRBV6-6, the J call TRBJ1-2; 8 positions match TRBD1. Material: axillary lymph node tissue. Here the CDR3 reads CASSRQGNYGYTF. In nucleotides, the CDR3 is TGTGCCAGCAGCCGACAGGGGAACTATGGCTACACCTTC.